This T cell receptor beta chain is drawn from a study of T cell responses to AZD1222 COVID-19 vaccine. The CDR3 sequence is 15 residues long. Looked up from germline, CDR1 is MNHNS and CDR2 is SASEGT. The V end was cut by 3 bases, the J end by 0 bases, with 11 bases between. Assay: immunoSEQ multiplex PCR; the TCRdb copy retains only in-frame clones and omits some. The sample lists over 110,000 clones; approximately 89% were seen once. The sequence derives from an adult in good health. The V call is TRBV6-1, the J call TRBJ1-2; D unclear. Sequenced material: peripheral blood, taken on day 0 of AZD1222 vaccination. The CDR3 DNA reads as TGTGCCAGCAGTGACCCGGGCGTGGCTAACTATGGCTACACCTTC. Protein: CASSDPGVANYGYTF.